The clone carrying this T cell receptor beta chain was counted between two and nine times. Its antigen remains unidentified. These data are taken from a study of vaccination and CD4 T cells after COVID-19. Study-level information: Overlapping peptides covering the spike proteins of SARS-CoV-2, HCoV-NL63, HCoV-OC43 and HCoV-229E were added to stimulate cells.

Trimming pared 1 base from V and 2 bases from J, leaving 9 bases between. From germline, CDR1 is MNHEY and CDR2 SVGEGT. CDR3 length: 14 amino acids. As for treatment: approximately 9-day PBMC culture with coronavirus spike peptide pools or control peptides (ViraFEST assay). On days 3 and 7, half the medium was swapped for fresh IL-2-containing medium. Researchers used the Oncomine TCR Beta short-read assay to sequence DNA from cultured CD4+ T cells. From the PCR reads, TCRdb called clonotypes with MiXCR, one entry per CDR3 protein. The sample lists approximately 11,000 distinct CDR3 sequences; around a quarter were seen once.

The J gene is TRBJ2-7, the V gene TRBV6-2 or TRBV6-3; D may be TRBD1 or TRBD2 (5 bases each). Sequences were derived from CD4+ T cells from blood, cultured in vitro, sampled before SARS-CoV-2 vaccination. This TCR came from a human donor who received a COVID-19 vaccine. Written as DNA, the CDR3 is TGTGCCAGCAGTTACTTGGGGGATCCCTACGAGCAGTACTTC. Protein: CASSYLGDPYEQYF.